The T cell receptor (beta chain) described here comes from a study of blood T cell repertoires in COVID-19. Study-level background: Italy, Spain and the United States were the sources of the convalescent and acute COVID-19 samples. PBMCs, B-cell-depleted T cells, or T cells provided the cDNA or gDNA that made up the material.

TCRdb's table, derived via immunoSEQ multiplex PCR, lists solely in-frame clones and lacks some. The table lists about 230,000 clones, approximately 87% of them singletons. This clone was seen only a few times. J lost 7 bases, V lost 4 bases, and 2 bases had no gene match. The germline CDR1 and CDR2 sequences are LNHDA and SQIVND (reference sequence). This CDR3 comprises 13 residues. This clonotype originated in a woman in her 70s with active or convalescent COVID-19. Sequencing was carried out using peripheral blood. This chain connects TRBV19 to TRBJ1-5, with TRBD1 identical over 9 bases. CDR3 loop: CASSRTGEQPQHF. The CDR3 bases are TGTGCCAGTAGTAGGACAGGGGAACAGCCCCAGCATTTT.